The text below deals with one T cell receptor beta chain. This sample is part of a study of blood T cell repertoires in COVID-19. The data were produced by immunoSEQ multiplex PCR, yet TCRdb's version contains in-frame clones alone and is incomplete. The sample holds some 160,000 clones, roughly three quarters seen once. Germline CDR1 reads MNHEY; CDR2 reads SVGAGI. This CDR3 has 15 amino acids. V was shortened by 3 bases and J by 2 bases, with 12 bases between the two germline ends. The receptor comes from a man aged 55 to 70 with acute or convalescent COVID-19. The sequencing input was peripheral blood. The chain couples TRBV6-5 to TRBJ2-3, with no clear D. This chain's CDR3 is CASSYSAVSTDTQYF. The CDR3 nucleotides are TGTGCCAGCAGTTATTCTGCGGTCTCCACAGATACGCAGTATTTT.